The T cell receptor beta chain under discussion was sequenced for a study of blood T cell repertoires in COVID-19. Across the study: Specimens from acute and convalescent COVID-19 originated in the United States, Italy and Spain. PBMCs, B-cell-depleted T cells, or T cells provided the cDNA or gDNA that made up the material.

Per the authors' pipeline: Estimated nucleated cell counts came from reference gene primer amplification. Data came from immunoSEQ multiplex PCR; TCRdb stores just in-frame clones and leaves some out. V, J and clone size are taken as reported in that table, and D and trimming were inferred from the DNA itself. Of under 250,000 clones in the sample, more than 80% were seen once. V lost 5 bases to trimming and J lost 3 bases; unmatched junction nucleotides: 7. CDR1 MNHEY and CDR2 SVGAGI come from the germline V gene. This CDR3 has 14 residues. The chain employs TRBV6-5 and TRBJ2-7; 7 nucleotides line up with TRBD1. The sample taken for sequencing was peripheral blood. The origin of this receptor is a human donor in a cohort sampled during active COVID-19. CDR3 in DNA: TGTGCCAGCAGTCGGACCGGGACAGACTACGAGCAGTACTTC. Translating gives CASSRTGTDYEQYF.